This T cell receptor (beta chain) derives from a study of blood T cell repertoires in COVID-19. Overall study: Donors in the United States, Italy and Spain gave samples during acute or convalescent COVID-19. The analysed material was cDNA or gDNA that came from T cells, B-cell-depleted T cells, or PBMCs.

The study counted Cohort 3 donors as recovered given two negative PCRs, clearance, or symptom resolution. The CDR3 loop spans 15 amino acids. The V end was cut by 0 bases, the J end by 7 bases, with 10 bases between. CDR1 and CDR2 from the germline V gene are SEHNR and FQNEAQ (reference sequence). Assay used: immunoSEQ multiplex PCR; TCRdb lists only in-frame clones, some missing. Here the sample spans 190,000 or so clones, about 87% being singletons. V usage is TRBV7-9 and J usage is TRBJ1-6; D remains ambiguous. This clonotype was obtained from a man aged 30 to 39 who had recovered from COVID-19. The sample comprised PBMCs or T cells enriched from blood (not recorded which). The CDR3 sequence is CASSLAGQPNSPLHF. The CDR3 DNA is TGTGCCAGCAGCTTAGCTGGGCAGCCGAATTCACCCCTCCACTTT.